This passage covers 7 T cell receptor beta chains from one sample sequenced in a study of tumor-infiltrating lymphocytes in oesophageal squamous cell carcinoma. In TCRdb, the PCR reads were re-called with MiXCR into one record per CDR3 protein. The data contain under 11,000 distinct CDR3 sequences, 60% of them singletons. Material for sequencing was esophageal tumor tissue. The receptor source for this set is a female donor with esophageal squamous cell carcinoma.

The chain has TRBV6-2 or TRBV6-3 and TRBJ2-6; D might be TRBD2 (5 bases). The DNA end is a closer match to TRBJ2-7, so the J assignment may be wrong. CDR1 is MNHEY, CDR2 SVGEGT, per germline. This CDR3 spans 13 amino acids. The CDR3 spells CASRINGNSEQYF. The CDR3 DNA sequence: TGTGCCAGCAGGATTAACGGGAACAGCGAGCAGTACTTC.

This sequence joins TRBV10-3 and TRBJ1-5; the match to TRBD1 covers 9 bases. CDR1 ENHRY and CDR2 SYGVKD come from the germline V gene. CDR3 length equals 16 residues. With V trimmed by 10 bases and J by 0 bases, 10 bases remained unmatched. DNA for the CDR3: TGTGCCACTACAGGGGGCAGGTTTAATAGCAATCAGCCCCAGCATTTT. Residues: CATTGGRFNSNQPQHF.

Remarks on this clonotype: This could be a read error, since a much larger clone is one nucleotide away. The chain is built from TRBV2 and TRBJ2-7; D is uncertain. CDR3 length equals 11 residues. In germline, CDR1 is SNHLY, CDR2 FYNNEI. V was trimmed by 7 bases and J by 7 bases, leaving 11 bases between them. CDR3: CASTDQDEQYF. CDR3 sequence (DNA): TGTGCCAGCACTGATCAGGATGAGCAGTACTTC.

The CDR3 reads CASSRGGTTATDTQYF. The CDR3 nucleotides read TGTGCCAGCAGTAGGGGCGGGACGACGGCCACAGATACGCAGTATTTT. The chain recombines TRBV7-6 with TRBJ2-3, with D possibly TRBD2 on 6 matching bases. V was cut by 6 bases and J by 2 bases, with 18 bases left in between. CDR1 is SGHVS, CDR2 FNYEAQ, per germline. The CDR3 sequence is 16 residues long.

The chain employs TRBV7-2 and TRBJ2-1; D remains unclear. With 4 bases removed from V and 0 bases from J, the gap between germline ends came to 7 bases. CDR3 length: 14 amino acids. Germline-derived CDR1 and CDR2 are SGHTA and FQGNSA. The CDR3 coding sequence is TGTGCCAGCAGCTACCCCTCCTCCTACAATGAGCAGTTCTTC. The encoded protein is CASSYPSSYNEQFF.

Relative to its sample, this clonotype is large. J is TRBJ2-7 and V is TRBV12-3 or TRBV12-4, with no clear D. V was shortened by 3 bases and J by 3 bases, with 3 bases between the two germline ends. This CDR3 is built from 11 residues. CDR3 amino acids: CASSFGYEQYF. CDR3 sequence (DNA): TGTGCCAGCAGTTTCGGCTACGAGCAGTACTTC.

The CDR3, as DNA: TGTGCCAGCAGCAGAACACCTCTCGACTTCCAAGAGACCCAGTACTTC. It is translated as CASSRTPLDFQETQYF. The chain recombines TRBV6-8 with TRBJ2-7; the D is unclear. The J call may be in error: the DNA end matches TRBJ2-5 better. CDR3 length: 16 residues. Germline CDR1 MNHGY, CDR2 SAAAGT.